What follows describes a single T cell receptor beta chain. This sample was taken from a study of cytomegalovirus exposure and HLA in healthy donors. This PCR relied on a set of 60 Vbeta primers and 13 Jbeta primers. The table came from immunoSEQ multiplex PCR; TCRdb's copy has only in-frame clones and leaves some out. The sample includes around 150,000 clones, 70% to 80% seen only once; the top ten take approximately 5%. This TCR was sampled from a woman aged 45-65 years in good health and CMV-seronegative. The sample comprised PBMCs.

The CDR3 DNA reads TGCACCAGCAGCCAAGGAACCCGTCCAGGACTAGCGGGGGGCTACGAGCAGTACTTC. This translates into CTSSQGTRPGLAGGYEQYF. The rearrangement joins TRBV1 to TRBJ2-7; the table's D call, TRBD2, has no DNA check behind it. TRBV1 is deemed a pseudogene. This CDR3 has 19 residues.